Listed below are T cell receptor beta chains from one sample, sequenced in a study of neurological immune-mediated disorders. TCRdb called the 5' RACE reads again in MiXCR, with one record for every CDR3 protein. Of around 47,000 distinct CDR3 sequences listed, 10% to 15% are singletons. The specimen sequenced was PBMCs. Receptors were obtained from a female donor in good health. Both conserved end residues are part of each CDR3. A D gene is named only where the DNA matches it firmly. Size tells how often a clone was seen (once, few, many) or the class of an expanded clone, and some rows leave it out.

size	V	J	D	CDR3	DNA
many	TRBV5-1	TRBJ1-1	.	CASSPMGGMNTEAFF	TGCGCCAGCAGCCCGATGGGGGGCATGAACACTGAAGCTTTCTTT
many	TRBV24-1	TRBJ2-7	.	CATSDSGRGRYEQYF	TGTGCCACCAGTGATTCGGGCCGGGGACGATACGAGCAGTACTTC
many	TRBV25-1	TRBJ2-3	TRBD2	CASSEYRGGKDTQYF	TGTGCCAGCAGTGAATATCGGGGGGGGAAGGATACGCAGTATTTT
many	TRBV6-6	TRBJ2-6	.	CASSYEGSGANVLTF	TGTGCCAGCAGTTACGAGGGCTCTGGGGCCAACGTCCTGACTTTC
many	TRBV20-1	TRBJ2-7	TRBD1	CSATDRAKYDEQYF	TGCAGTGCTACCGACAGGGCAAAGTATGACGAGCAGTACTTC
many	TRBV12-3/TRBV12-4	TRBJ1-5	TRBD1	CASSFGQGVNQPQHF	TGTGCCAGCAGTTTCGGTCAGGGGGTCAATCAGCCCCAGCATTTT
many	TRBV4-2	TRBJ2-5	.	CASSQEGGRQETQYF	TGTGCCAGCAGCCAAGAAGGAGGGAGGCAAGAGACCCAGTACTTC
many	TRBV12-3/TRBV12-4	TRBJ1-3	.	CASSLGAIYF	TGTGCCAGCAGCCTAGGGGCCATATATTTT
many	TRBV6-2/TRBV6-3	TRBJ2-7	.	CASTFGSYEQYF	TGTGCCAGCACTTTCGGCTCCTACGAGCAGTACTTC
many	TRBV12-3/TRBV12-4	TRBJ1-5	.	CASSLRGSSQPQHF	TGTGCCAGCAGTTTACGGGGTTCCAGTCAGCCCCAGCATTTT
medium-sized	TRBV20-1	TRBJ2-4	.	CSAAGQAKNIQYF	TGCAGTGCTGCGGGACAGGCCAAAAACATTCAGTACTTC
many	TRBV6-1	TRBJ1-5	TRBD1	CASRAGTGDSNQPQHF	TGTGCCAGCAGGGCCGGGACAGGAGATAGCAATCAGCCCCAGCATTTT
.	TRBV12-3/TRBV12-4	TRBJ2-7	.	CASSPPTKQYF	TGTGCCAGTAGCCCCCCAACCAAGCAGTACTTC
many	TRBV3-1	TRBJ2-5	.	CASAGHQETQYF	TGTGCCAGCGCGGGACATCAAGAGACCCAGTACTTC
many	TRBV5-1	TRBJ2-3	TRBD1	CASSLQGVSTDTQYF	TGCGCCAGCAGCTTGCAGGGGGTAAGCACAGATACGCAGTATTTT
.	TRBV29-1	TRBJ2-3	.	CSVHQGGTDTQYF	TGCAGCGTACATCAGGGGGGTACAGATACGCAGTATTTT
.	TRBV29-1	TRBJ2-1	.	CSVPAGASSNEHFF	TGCAGCGTTCCGGCGGGGGCCTCCTCCAATGAGCACTTCTTC
many	TRBV27	TRBJ2-7	.	CASSLSRGYEQYF	TGTGCCAGCAGTTTATCCCGGGGCTACGAGCAGTACTTC
many	TRBV5-1	TRBJ2-1	TRBD2	CASSLVPQSSGSTEQFF	TGCGCCAGCAGCTTGGTCCCGCAATCTAGCGGGAGTACTGAGCAGTTCTTC
many	TRBV5-1	TRBJ1-1	.	CASSYSGGAMSEAFF	TGCGCCAGCAGCTACTCGGGGGGCGCGATGAGTGAAGCTTTCTTT
many	TRBV20-1	TRBJ2-5	.	CSAMPVSRQEETQYF	TGCAGTGCTATGCCCGTGAGTCGGCAGGAAGAGACCCAGTACTTC
many	TRBV10-3	TRBJ2-7	.	CAISESRVRQYF	TGTGCCATCAGTGAGTCGAGGGTGAGGCAGTACTTC
many	TRBV20-1	TRBJ1-1	.	CSALGTEAFF	TGCAGTGCCCTAGGCACTGAAGCTTTCTTT
many	TRBV28	TRBJ1-2	.	CASKGRDLSYGYTF	TGTGCCAGCAAGGGCAGGGATCTTTCCTATGGCTACACCTTC
many	TRBV12-3/TRBV12-4	TRBJ2-5	TRBD1	CASSPRQGVKTQYF	TGTGCCAGCAGTCCACGACAGGGGGTAAAGACCCAGTACTTC
many	TRBV15	TRBJ2-7	.	CATSGGGNSYEQYF	TGTGCCACCAGCGGGGGAGGAAATTCCTACGAGCAGTACTTC
many	TRBV5-1	TRBJ1-1	.	CASSLGAASTEAFF	TGCGCCAGCAGCTTGGGAGCCGCGAGCACTGAAGCTTTCTTT
many	TRBV6-7	TRBJ2-7	.	CASSPWGTSSLYEQYF	TGTGCCAGCAGTCCCTGGGGGACCTCATCCCTCTACGAGCAGTACTTC
many	TRBV12-3/TRBV12-4	TRBJ2-3	TRBD1	CASSHAQQGTDTQYF	TGTGCCAGCAGCCATGCCCAACAGGGGACAGATACGCAGTATTTT
many	TRBV29-1	TRBJ2-5	.	CSVEEGVGETQYF	TGCAGCGTTGAAGAAGGGGTTGGAGAGACCCAGTACTTC
many	TRBV5-1	TRBJ1-1	.	CASSPRQGNTEAFF	TGCGCCAGCAGCCCGAGGCAGGGGAACACTGAAGCTTTCTTT
many	TRBV3-1	TRBJ2-5	.	CASESRGETQYF	TGTGCCAGCGAGAGTCGTGGGGAGACCCAGTACTTC
many	TRBV5-1	TRBJ1-2	TRBD1	CASSFEGAKGYGYTF	TGCGCCAGCAGCTTTGAGGGGGCGAAAGGCTATGGCTACACCTTC
many	TRBV7-3	TRBJ2-6	.	CASSLVPPSPPISGANVLTF	TGTGCCAGCAGCTTAGTCCCCCCTAGCCCACCAATCTCTGGGGCCAACGTCCTGACTTTC
many	TRBV5-1	TRBJ2-1	.	CASGEGDFYNEQFF	TGCGCCAGCGGAGAGGGGGACTTCTACAATGAGCAGTTCTTC
many	TRBV6-5	TRBJ1-2	.	CASSWLGGDGYTF	TGTGCCAGCAGTTGGCTCGGGGGGGATGGCTACACCTTC
many	TRBV20-1	TRBJ1-1	.	CSAIGGKSANTEAFF	TGCAGTGCAATTGGGGGGAAATCAGCGAACACTGAAGCTTTCTTT
few	TRBV5-1	TRBJ1-1	TRBD1	CASSTQGSEAFF	TGCGCCAGCAGCACACAGGGGTCTGAAGCTTTCTTT
many	TRBV5-1	TRBJ2-7	.	CASSPGGLPSAEQYF	TGCGCCAGCAGCCCAGGAGGGCTACCGTCGGCCGAGCAGTACTTC
many	TRBV28	TRBJ1-4	.	CASRSNEGDGEKLFF	TGTGCCAGCAGGTCCAACGAGGGCGATGGTGAAAAACTGTTTTTT
many	TRBV29-1	TRBJ2-1	.	CSVPYLPSSYNEQFF	TGCAGCGTTCCTTACCTACCTAGCTCCTACAATGAGCAGTTCTTC
many	TRBV20-1	TRBJ2-7	.	CSASRAYEQYF	TGCAGTGCTAGCAGGGCGTACGAGCAGTACTTC
many	TRBV9	TRBJ2-1	.	CASNLGGLYYNEQFF	TGTGCCAGCAACTTAGGGGGACTATACTACAATGAGCAGTTCTTC
many	TRBV12-3/TRBV12-4	TRBJ1-4	.	CASSPTANEKLFF	TGTGCCAGCAGTCCCACAGCTAATGAAAAACTGTTTTTT
many	TRBV9	TRBJ1-1	.	CASSDWDRGDTEAFF	TGTGCCAGCAGCGATTGGGACCGGGGGGACACTGAAGCTTTCTTT
.	TRBV29-1	TRBJ2-2	.	CSVAPDGANTGELFF	TGCAGCGTCGCCCCCGACGGAGCGAACACCGGGGAGCTGTTTTTT
medium-sized	TRBV5-1	TRBJ2-5	TRBD2	CASSLGSGDGETQYF	TGCGCCAGCAGCTTGGGTAGCGGGGACGGGGAGACCCAGTACTTC
many	TRBV10-2	TRBJ2-1	TRBD2	CASSEPGTSGRSGEQFF	TGCGCCAGCAGTGAGCCGGGGACTAGCGGGAGGAGCGGTGAGCAGTTCTTC